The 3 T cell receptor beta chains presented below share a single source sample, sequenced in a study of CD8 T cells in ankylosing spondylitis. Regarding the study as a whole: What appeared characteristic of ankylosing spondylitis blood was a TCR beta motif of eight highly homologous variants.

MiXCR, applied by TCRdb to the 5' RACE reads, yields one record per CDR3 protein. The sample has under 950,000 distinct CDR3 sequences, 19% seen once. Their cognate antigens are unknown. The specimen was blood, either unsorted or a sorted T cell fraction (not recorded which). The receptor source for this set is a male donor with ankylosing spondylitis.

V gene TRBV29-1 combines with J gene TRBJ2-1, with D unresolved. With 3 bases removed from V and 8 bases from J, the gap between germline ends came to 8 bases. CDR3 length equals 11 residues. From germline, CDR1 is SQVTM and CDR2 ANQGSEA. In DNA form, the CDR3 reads TGCAGCGTTGAGCTGAGAGATGAGCAGTTCTTC. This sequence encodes CSVELRDEQFF.

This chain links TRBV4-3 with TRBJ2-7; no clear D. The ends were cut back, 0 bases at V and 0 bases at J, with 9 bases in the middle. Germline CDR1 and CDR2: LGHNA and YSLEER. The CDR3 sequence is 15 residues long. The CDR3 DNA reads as TGCGCCAGCAGCCAAGATCGGCAGGCCTCCTACGAGCAGTACTTC. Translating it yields CASSQDRQASYEQYF.

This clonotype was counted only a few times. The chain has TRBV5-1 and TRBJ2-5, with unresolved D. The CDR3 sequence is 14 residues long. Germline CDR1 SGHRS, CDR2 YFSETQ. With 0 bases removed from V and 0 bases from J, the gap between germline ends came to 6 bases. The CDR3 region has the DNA TGCGCCAGCAGCTTGGTTCAGAACCAAGAGACCCAGTACTTC. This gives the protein CASSLVQNQETQYF.